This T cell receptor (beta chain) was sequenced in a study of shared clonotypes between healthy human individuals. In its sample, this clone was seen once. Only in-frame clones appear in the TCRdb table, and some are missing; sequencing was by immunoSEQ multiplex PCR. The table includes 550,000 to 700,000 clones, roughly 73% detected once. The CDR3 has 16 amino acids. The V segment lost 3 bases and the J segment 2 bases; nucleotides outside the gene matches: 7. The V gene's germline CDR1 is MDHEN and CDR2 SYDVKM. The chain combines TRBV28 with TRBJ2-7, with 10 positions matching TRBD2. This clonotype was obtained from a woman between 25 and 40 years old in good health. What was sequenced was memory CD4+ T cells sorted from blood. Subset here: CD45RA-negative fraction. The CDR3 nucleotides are TGTGCCAGCAGTTTTGAGAGGACTAGCGGCACCTACGAGCAGTACTTC. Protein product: CASSFERTSGTYEQYF.